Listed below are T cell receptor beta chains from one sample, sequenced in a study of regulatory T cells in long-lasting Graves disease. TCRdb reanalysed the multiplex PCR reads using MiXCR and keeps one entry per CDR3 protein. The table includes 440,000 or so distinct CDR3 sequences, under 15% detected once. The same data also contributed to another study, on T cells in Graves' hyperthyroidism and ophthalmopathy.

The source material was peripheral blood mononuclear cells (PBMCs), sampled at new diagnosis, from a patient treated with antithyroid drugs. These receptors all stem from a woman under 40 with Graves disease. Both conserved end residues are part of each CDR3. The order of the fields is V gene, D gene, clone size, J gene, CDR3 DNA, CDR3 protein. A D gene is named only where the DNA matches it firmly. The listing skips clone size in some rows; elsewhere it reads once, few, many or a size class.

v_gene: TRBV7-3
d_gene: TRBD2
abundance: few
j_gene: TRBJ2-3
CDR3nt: TGTGCCAGCAGCGTAAAAGCGGGAGGGCCGTCTCAACGTTTAAATACGCAGTATTTT
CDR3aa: CASSVKAGGPSQRLNTQYF

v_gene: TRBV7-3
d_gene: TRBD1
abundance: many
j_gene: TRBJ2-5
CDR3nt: TGTGCCAGCAGCTTAGGTGGGGCACAGGGGTGGGCCCAGTACTTC
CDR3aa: CASSLGGAQGWAQYF

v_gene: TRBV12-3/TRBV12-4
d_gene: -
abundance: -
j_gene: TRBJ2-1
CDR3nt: TGTGCCAGCAGTTTAATACGGCGGTCCCACGATGAGCAGTTCTTC
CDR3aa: CASSLIRRSHDEQFF

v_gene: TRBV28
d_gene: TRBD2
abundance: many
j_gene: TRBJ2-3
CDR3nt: TGTGCCAGCAGTTTCCCTGCGGGAGGCACAGATACGCAGTATTTT
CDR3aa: CASSFPAGGTDTQYF

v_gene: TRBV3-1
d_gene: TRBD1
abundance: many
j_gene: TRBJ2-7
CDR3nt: TGTGCCAGCAGCCAAGACAGGGGGCGCACCTGGGAGCAGTACTTC
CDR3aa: CASSQDRGRTWEQYF

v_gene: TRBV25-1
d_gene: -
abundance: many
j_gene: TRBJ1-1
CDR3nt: TGTGCCAGCAGCAACGAGTGGAATGAAGCTTTCTTT
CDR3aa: CASSNEWNEAFF

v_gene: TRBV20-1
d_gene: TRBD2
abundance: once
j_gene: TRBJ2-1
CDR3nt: TGCAGTGCTCCGGGACTAGCGCTTCACAATGAGCAGTTCTTC
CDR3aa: CSAPGLALHNEQFF

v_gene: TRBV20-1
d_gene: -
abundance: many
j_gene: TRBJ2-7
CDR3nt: TGCAGTCTAGTGAGTTACGAGCAGTACTTC
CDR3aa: CSLVSYEQYF

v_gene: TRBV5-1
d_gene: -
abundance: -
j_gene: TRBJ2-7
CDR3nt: TGCGCCAGCAGCTTGGAAGGGGGGCGGACCTACGAGCAGTACTTC
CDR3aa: CASSLEGGRTYEQYF

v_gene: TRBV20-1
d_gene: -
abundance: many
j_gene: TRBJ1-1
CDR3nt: TGCAGTGCTAGAAAGGACTATCCTCGGGAAGCTTTCTTT
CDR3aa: CSARKDYPREAFF

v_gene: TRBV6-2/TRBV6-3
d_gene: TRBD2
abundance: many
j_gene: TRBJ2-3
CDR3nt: TGTGCCAGCAGTTATCCTAGCGGGACTACGCAGTATTTT
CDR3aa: CASSYPSGTTQYF

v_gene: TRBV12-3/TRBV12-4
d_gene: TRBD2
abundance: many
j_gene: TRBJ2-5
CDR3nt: TGTGCCAGCGTGCCAGCGGGAGGATATGAGACCCAGTACTTC
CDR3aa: CASVPAGGYETQYF

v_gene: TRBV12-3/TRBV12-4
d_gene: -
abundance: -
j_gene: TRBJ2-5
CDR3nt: TGTGCCAGCAGTTTTCCGGGGGAGACCCAGTACTTC
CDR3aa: CASSFPGETQYF

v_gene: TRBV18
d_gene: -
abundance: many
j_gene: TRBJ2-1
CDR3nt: TGTGCCAGCTCAACCTCCCGAGGGAGCTCCTACAATGAGCAGTTCTTC
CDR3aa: CASSTSRGSSYNEQFF

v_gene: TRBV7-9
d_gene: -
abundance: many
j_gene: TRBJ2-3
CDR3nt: TGTGCCAGCAGCCTCCGGGGGCCGACCTTGCACACAGATACGCAGTATTTT
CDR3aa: CASSLRGPTLHTDTQYF

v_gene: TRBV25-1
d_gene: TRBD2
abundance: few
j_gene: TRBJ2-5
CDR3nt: TGTGCCAGCAGTGAAGGAGAGGGAGGGCTCCAAGAGACCCAGTACTTC
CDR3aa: CASSEGEGGLQETQYF

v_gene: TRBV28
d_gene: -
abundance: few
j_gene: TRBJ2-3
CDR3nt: TGTGCCAGCAGTTTATATCCCAGGGCCCGGGAAGATACGCAGTATTTT
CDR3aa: CASSLYPRAREDTQYF

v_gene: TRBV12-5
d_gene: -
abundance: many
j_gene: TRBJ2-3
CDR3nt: TGTGCTAGTGGTTTAAGCACAGATACGCAGTATTTT
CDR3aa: CASGLSTDTQYF

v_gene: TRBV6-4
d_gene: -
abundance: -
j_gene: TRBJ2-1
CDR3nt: TGTGCCAGCAGTGACTCAGGGGAACAGCTTAATGAGCAGTTCTTC
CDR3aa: CASSDSGEQLNEQFF

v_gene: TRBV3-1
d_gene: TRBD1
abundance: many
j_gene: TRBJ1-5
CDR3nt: TGTGCCAGCAGCGCCACAGGGGGCATGCAGCCCCAGCATTTT
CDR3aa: CASSATGGMQPQHF

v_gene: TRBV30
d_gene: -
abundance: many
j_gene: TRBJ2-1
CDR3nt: TGTGCCTGGAGAGTCAATGAGCAGTTCTTC
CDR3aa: CAWRVNEQFF

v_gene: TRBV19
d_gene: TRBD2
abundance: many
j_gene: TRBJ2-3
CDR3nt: TGTGCCAGTGGGCTAGCGGGCACAGATACGCAGTATTTT
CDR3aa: CASGLAGTDTQYF